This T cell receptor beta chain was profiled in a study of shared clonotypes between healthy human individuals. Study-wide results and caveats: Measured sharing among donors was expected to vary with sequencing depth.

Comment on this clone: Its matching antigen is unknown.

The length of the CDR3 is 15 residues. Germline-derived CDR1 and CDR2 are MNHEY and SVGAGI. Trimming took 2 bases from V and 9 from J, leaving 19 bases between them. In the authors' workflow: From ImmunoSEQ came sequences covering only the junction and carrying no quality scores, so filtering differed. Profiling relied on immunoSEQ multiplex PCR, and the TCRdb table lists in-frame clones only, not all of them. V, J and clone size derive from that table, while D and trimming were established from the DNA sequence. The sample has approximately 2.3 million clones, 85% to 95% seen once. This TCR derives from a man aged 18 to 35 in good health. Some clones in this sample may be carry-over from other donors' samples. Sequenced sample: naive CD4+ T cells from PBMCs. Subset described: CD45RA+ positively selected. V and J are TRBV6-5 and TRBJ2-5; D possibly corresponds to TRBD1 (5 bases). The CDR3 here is CASSYNRQNLGAQYF. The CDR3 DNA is TGTGCCAGCAGTTACAATCGACAGAATCTAGGGGCCCAGTACTTC.